This TCR beta chain derives from a study of cytotoxic CD8 clonotypes in ibrutinib-treated CLL. With 2 bases removed from V and 2 bases from J, the gap between germline ends came to 10 bases. The CDR3 is 15 residues long. Germline V gene data show CDR1 as MNHEY and CDR2 as SMNVEV (reference sequence). Libraries were prepared by immunoSEQ multiplex PCR; TCRdb keeps only in-frame clonotypes and omits some of them. Of some 350,000 clones listed, approximately 67% are singletons. The J gene is TRBJ1-3, the V gene TRBV27; no reliable D call. The clonotype comes from a human donor with chronic lymphocytic leukemia. The input for sequencing was PBMCs, taken after 36 months of ibrutinib treatment. CDR3 nucleotides: TGTGCCAGCAGTTTAGCCAGAACAACTGGAAACACCATATATTTT. Its protein is CASSLARTTGNTIYF.